A selection of T cell receptor beta chains follows, all from one sample in a study of shared T cell receptors in the human thymus. This table comes from immunoSEQ multiplex PCR, and its TCRdb copy is limited to in-frame clones, with some not included. The table has approximately 730,000 clones, roughly 85% seen once. The data were also submitted as part of a second study, on human thymus T cells.

Sequenced input: thymocytes. The receptors come from a girl under three years old with a congenital heart defect. The CDR3 runs from the conserved cysteine through the conserved F or W. The D gene is left open where the match is weak. Rows may omit the clone size; those that give it use once, few, many or a size class.

j_call clone_size d_call v_call cdr3_aa cdr3_nt
TRBJ2-3 - - TRBV2 CASSDLRPPSTDTQYF TGTGCCAGCAGTGATTTGCGGCCGCCCAGCACAGATACGCAGTATTTT
TRBJ2-5 - TRBD2 TRBV2 CASKPTSGGALGTQYF TGTGCCAGCAAGCCAACTAGCGGGGGGGCCCTAGGGACCCAGTACTTC
TRBJ2-5 - TRBD1 TRBV6-1 CASSETLSRDIQGETQYF TGTGCCAGCAGTGAAACCCTATCCCGGGACATACAGGGGGAGACCCAGTACTTC
TRBJ2-7 - TRBD2 TRBV4-1 CASSQEYPSGESSYEQYF TGCGCCAGCAGCCAAGAATACCCTAGCGGGGAGAGCTCCTACGAGCAGTACTTC
TRBJ2-2 - TRBD2 TRBV28 CASSLLRGEHPLNTGELFF TGTGCCAGCAGTTTATTACGGGGGGAGCACCCTCTGAACACCGGGGAGCTGTTTTTT
TRBJ2-1 - TRBD2 TRBV27 CASSATGTSGYNEQFF TGTGCCAGCAGTGCGACCGGGACTAGCGGTTACAATGAGCAGTTCTTC
TRBJ1-3 - - TRBV6-1 CAAQPRRNTIYF TGTGCCGCGCAACCTCGAAGAAACACCATATATTTT
TRBJ1-2 - TRBD1 TRBV28 CASSNGGQEARSF TGTGCCAGCAGCAACGGCGGACAGGAGGCCCGTTCCTTC
TRBJ1-1 once - TRBV4-1 CASSQDMLLGRQNTEAFF TGCGCCAGCAGCCAAGATATGCTACTAGGACGGCAGAACACTGAAGCTTTCTTT
TRBJ2-3 - - TRBV7-6 CASSLGGATRTDTQYF TGTGCCAGCAGCTTAGGCGGGGCCACCCGCACAGATACGCAGTATTTT
TRBJ2-5 - - TRBV7-9 CASSLTLRTVQETQYF TGTGCCAGCAGCTTAACCCTTAGGACAGTCCAAGAGACCCAGTACTTC
TRBJ2-7 once TRBD1 TRBV19 CASRGVGQVDYEQYF TGTGCCAGTAGGGGGGTTGGACAGGTCGACTACGAGCAGTACTTC
TRBJ2-6 few TRBD1 TRBV5-8 CASSSNRDRVCSGANVLTF TGTGCCAGCAGCTCAAACCGGGACAGGGTATGCTCTGGGGCCAACGTCCTGACTTTC
TRBJ1-1 - TRBD1 TRBV7-9 CASSRGIATGREGDTEAFF TGTGCCAGCAGCCGGGGTATCGCGACAGGGAGAGAGGGCGACACTGAAGCTTTCTTT
TRBJ1-5 - TRBD1 TRBV4-1 CASIQHGTENQPQHF TGCGCCAGCATCCAGCACGGGACAGAAAATCAGCCCCAGCATTTT
TRBJ2-2 - - TRBV4-2 CASSQDWRGRIRTGELFF TGTGCCAGCAGCCAAGATTGGAGGGGGCGAATTAGGACCGGGGAGCTGTTTTTT
TRBJ1-1 once TRBD1 TRBV7-2 CASSLVSRDRKNTEAFF TGTGCCAGCAGCTTAGTGAGTAGGGACAGAAAGAACACTGAAGCTTTCTTT
TRBJ1-2 - TRBD1 TRBV25-1 CASNKQGNYGYTF TGTGCCAGCAACAAACAGGGGAACTATGGCTACACCTTC
TRBJ2-2 - - TRBV7-2 CASWTWGNTGELFF TGTGCCAGTTGGACATGGGGGAACACCGGGGAGCTGTTTTTT
TRBJ1-3 - TRBD1 TRBV11-2 CASSLEGQATRNTIYF TGTGCCAGCAGCTTAGAAGGACAGGCGACCCGAAACACCATATATTTT
TRBJ1-1 - TRBD1 TRBV6-6 CASRIRRGLLSTEAFF TGTGCCAGCAGGATACGCAGGGGGCTTCTCTCCACTGAAGCTTTCTTT
TRBJ1-3 - TRBD1 TRBV5-5 CASSLTRGRPSSGNTIYF TGTGCCAGCAGCTTGACCAGGGGGCGACCCAGCTCTGGAAACACCATATATTTT
TRBJ1-5 - - TRBV6-1 CASTGRGQPQHF TGTGCCAGCACTGGCAGGGGACAGCCCCAGCATTTT
TRBJ2-7 - - TRBV9 CASSPGRSPYEQYF TGTGCCAGCAGCCCAGGGAGGTCCCCCTACGAGCAGTACTTC
TRBJ2-3 - - TRBV7-9 CASSCLGPDTQYF TGTGCCAGCAGCTGCCTTGGCCCAGATACGCAGTATTTT
TRBJ1-1 few TRBD1 TRBV9 CASSAQEGTGNTEAFF TGTGCCAGCAGCGCCCAGGAAGGGACAGGGAACACTGAAGCTTTCTTT
TRBJ2-3 - TRBD2 TRBV25-1 CASSERGQRGASTDTQYF TGTGCCAGCAGTGAAAGGGGCCAGCGGGGGGCCAGCACAGATACGCAGTATTTT
TRBJ2-1 - - TRBV5-8 CASSFTGNLYNEQFF TGTGCCAGCAGCTTTACGGGAAATCTTTACAATGAGCAGTTCTTC
TRBJ1-1 - TRBD1 TRBV15 CATSRVDRAEWDEAFF TGTGCCACCAGCAGAGTAGACAGGGCGGAATGGGATGAAGCTTTCTTT
TRBJ1-2 few - TRBV14 CASSHRGGSGYTF TGTGCCAGCAGCCATAGGGGGGGATCAGGCTACACCTTC
TRBJ2-7 - - TRBV20-1 CSAANSSEQYF TGCAGCGCCGCGAATAGTAGCGAGCAGTACTTC
TRBJ1-1 - - TRBV7-3 CASSLTPDWDTEAFF TGTGCCAGCAGCTTAACTCCGGACTGGGACACTGAAGCTTTCTTT
TRBJ2-5 - - TRBV25-1 CASKSGHQETQYF TGTGCCAGCAAGAGCGGGCACCAAGAGACCCAGTACTTC
TRBJ1-6 - TRBD1 TRBV5-1 CASSPPDQQGVGNSPLHF TGCGCCAGCAGCCCACCGGACCAACAGGGGGTGGGGAATTCACCCCTCCACTTT
TRBJ2-7 once TRBD2 TRBV18 CASLGLAGGIYEQYF TGTGCCAGCTTGGGACTAGCGGGGGGGATCTACGAGCAGTACTTC
TRBJ1-2 - - TRBV4-1 CASSARGISENYGYTF TGCGCCAGCAGCGCCCGAGGGATTTCAGAGAACTATGGCTACACCTTC
TRBJ2-2 - TRBD2 TRBV4-2 CASSQDREGGLAVERELFF TGTGCCAGCAGCCAAGATCGTGAAGGGGGACTAGCGGTAGAAAGGGAGCTGTTTTTT
TRBJ2-7 - - TRBV6-1 CASKGQLPYEQYF TGTGCCAGCAAAGGACAGCTTCCCTACGAGCAGTACTTC
TRBJ2-2 few - TRBV7-9 CASSLEARRTGELFF TGTGCCAGCAGCTTAGAGGCTAGACGCACCGGGGAGCTGTTTTTT
TRBJ2-5 - TRBD2 TRBV10-2 CASSEEVTSGGDVGLQETQYF TGCGCCAGCAGTGAGGAGGTAACTAGCGGGGGGGATGTCGGCCTTCAAGAGACCCAGTACTTC
TRBJ2-7 once TRBD2 TRBV11-2 CASSLDQGGDEQYF TGTGCCAGCAGCTTAGATCAGGGAGGGGACGAGCAGTACTTC
TRBJ1-2 once - TRBV18 CASSTINYGYTF TGTGCCAGCTCAACTATCAACTATGGCTACACCTTC
TRBJ1-3 - - TRBV7-9 CASAPRVTGNTIYF TGTGCCAGCGCCCCCAGGGTTACGGGAAACACCATATATTTT
TRBJ1-2 - - TRBV5-4 CASSDGGAGYTF TGTGCCAGCAGCGACGGAGGGGCTGGCTACACCTTC
TRBJ1-1 - TRBD1 TRBV10-3 CAISEDRGWVNTEAFF TGTGCCATCAGTGAGGACAGGGGCTGGGTGAACACTGAAGCTTTCTTT
TRBJ1-1 - - TRBV7-9 CASSPPGGNTEAFF TGTGCCAGCAGCCCGCCGGGGGGGAACACTGAAGCTTTCTTT
TRBJ1-1 - TRBD1 TRBV19 CAKRETGGAGVINTEAFF TGTGCCAAGAGGGAGACAGGGGGCGCTGGGGTGATCAATACTGAAGCTTTCTTT
TRBJ1-1 - TRBD1 TRBV5-1 CASSPGQGVFITEAFF TGCGCCAGCAGCCCAGGACAGGGGGTCTTTATCACTGAAGCTTTCTTT
TRBJ2-5 - - TRBV28 CASSLCVPAPSGETQYF TGTGCCAGCAGTTTATGTGTCCCAGCCCCCTCAGGAGAGACCCAGTACTTC
TRBJ2-7 - - TRBV19 CASSIKRCADSYEQYF TGTGCCAGTAGTATAAAGAGGTGTGCGGATTCCTACGAGCAGTACTTC
TRBJ1-1 - - TRBV29-1 CSFRDNPFFF TGCAGCTTCCGGGACAACCCGTTTTTCTTT
TRBJ1-1 - - TRBV10-3 CAISEGRSRRTEAFF TGTGCCATCAGTGAGGGCCGCAGCCGGAGGACTGAAGCTTTCTTT
TRBJ2-5 - TRBD2 TRBV27 CASSKGLAAETQYF TGTGCCAGCAGTAAGGGACTAGCGGCCGAGACCCAGTACTTC
TRBJ2-7 - - TRBV4-1 CASSQDPRSAGYYEQYF TGCGCCAGCAGCCAAGACCCCAGGTCGGCAGGCTACTACGAGCAGTACTTC
TRBJ2-7 - TRBD1 TRBV6-1 CASSPPRDRGFEQYF TGTGCCAGCAGTCCCCCACGGGACAGGGGGTTCGAGCAGTACTTC